The T cell receptor (beta chain) under discussion was sequenced for a study of monozygotic twins with inflammatory bowel disease. Findings and caveats of the study: The inverse Simpson measure of TCRbeta diversity was lower in IBD patients than in healthy co-twins.

Both TCRalpha and TCRbeta cDNA were subjected to two nested PCRs lasting around 15 and 9 cycles. TCRdb reanalyzed the 5' RACE reads and collapses them to one entry per CDR3 protein, without DNA. This listing includes over 110,000 distinct CDR3 sequences. The CDR3 length is 17 residues. Germline CDR1 SGHAT, CDR2 FQDESV (reference sequence). Turning to this clonotype: What it binds is unknown.

The sequencing input was blood. This clonotype was obtained from a human donor with ulcerative colitis or Crohn's disease, or a healthy co-twin of an affected twin (not recorded which). The chain uses TRBV11-1 and TRBJ1-1; there is no DNA to check the TCRdb D call of TRBD1. The CDR3 spells CASSLVWTGGRATEAFF.